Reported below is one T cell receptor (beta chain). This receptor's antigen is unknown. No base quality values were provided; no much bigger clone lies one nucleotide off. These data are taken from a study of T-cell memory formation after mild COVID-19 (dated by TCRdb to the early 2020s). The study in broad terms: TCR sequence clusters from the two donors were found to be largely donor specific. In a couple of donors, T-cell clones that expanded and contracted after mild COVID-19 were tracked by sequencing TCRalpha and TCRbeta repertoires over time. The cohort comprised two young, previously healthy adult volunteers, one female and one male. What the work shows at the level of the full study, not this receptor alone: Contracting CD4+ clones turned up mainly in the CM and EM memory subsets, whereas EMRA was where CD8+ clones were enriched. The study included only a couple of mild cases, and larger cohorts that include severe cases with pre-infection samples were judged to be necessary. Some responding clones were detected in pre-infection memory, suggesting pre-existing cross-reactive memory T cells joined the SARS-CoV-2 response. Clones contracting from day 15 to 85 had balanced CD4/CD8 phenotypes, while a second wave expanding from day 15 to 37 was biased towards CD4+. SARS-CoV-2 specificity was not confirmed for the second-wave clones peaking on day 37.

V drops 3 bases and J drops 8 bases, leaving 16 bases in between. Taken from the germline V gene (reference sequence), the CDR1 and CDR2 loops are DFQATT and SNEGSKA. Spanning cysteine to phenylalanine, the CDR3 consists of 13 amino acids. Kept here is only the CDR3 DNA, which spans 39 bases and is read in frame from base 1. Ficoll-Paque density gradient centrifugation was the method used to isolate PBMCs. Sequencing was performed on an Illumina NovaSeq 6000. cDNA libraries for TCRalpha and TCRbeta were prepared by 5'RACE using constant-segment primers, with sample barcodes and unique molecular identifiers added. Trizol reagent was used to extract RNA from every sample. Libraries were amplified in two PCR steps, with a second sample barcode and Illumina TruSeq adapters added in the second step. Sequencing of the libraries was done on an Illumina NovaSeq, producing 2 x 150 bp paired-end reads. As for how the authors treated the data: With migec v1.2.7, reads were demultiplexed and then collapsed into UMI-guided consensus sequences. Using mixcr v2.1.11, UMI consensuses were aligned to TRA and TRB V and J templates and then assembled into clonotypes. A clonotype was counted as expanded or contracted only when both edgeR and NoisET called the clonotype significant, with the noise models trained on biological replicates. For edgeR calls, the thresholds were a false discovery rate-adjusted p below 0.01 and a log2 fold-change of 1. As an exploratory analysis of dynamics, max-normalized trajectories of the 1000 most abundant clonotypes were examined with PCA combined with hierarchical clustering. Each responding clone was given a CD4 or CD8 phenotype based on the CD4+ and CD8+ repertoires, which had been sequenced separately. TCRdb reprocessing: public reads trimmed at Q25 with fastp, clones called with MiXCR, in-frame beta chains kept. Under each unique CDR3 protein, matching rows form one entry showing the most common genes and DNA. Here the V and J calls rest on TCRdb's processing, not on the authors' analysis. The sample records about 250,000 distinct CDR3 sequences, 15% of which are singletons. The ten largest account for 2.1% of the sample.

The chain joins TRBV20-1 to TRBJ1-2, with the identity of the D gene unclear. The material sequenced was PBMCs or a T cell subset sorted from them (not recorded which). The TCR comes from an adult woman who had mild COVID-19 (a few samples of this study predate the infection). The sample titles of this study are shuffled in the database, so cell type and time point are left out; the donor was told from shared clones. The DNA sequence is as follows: TGCAGTGCTAGTGGTGGACCGGAGGAGGGCTACACCTTC. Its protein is CSASGGPEEGYTF.